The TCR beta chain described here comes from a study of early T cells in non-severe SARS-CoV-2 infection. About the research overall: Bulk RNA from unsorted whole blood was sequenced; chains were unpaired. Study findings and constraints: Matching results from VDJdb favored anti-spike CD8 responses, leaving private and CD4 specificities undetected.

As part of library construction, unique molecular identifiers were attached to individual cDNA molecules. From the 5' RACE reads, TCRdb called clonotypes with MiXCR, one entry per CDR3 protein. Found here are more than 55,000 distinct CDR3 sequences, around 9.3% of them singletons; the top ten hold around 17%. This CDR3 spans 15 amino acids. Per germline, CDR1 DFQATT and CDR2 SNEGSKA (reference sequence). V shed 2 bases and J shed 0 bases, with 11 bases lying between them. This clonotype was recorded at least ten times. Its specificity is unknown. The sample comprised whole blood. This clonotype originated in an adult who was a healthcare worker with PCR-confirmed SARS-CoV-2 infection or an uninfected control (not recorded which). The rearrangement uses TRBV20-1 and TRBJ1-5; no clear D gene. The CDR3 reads CSARQSLNSNQPQHF. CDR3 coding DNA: TGCAGTGCTAGACAGTCCCTTAATAGCAATCAGCCCCAGCATTTT.